This section outlines one TCR beta chain sequence together with its context. This sample was included in a study of T cell changes during pregnancy in multiple sclerosis. Using immunoSEQ multiplex PCR, the repertoire was profiled, and TCRdb retains in-frame clones only, with some absent. The sample has around 41,000 clones, approximately 91% seen once; the top ten hold approximately 1.3%. Unmatched junction bases numbered 10, after V lost 3 bases and J lost 0 bases. Germline CDR1 is KGHSH and CDR2 is LQKENI. The CDR3 has 18 residues. V usage is TRBV18 and J usage is TRBJ2-3, with TRBD2 identical over 9 bases. The sequence came from a female donor with multiple sclerosis, enrolled in a pregnancy study. The sequenced sample consisted of PBMCs (not recorded whether the cells were cultured). As DNA, the CDR3 is TGTGCCAGCTCACCGTTTTCTAGCGGGGCAACTAGCACAGATACGCAGTATTTT. It specifies CASSPFSSGATSTDTQYF.